The clone carrying this TCR beta chain was detected many times. Its cognate antigen is unknown. BIOMED2 TRB-A/B primer pools were used in multiplex TRB PCR. TCRdb recomputed calls from the multiplex PCR reads with MiXCR, one row per CDR3 protein. The data hold around 10,000 distinct CDR3 sequences, with 25% to 30% observed a single time. The sample originates from a study of T and B cells in COVID-19 patients. In the study overall: Median age was approximately 35 years in the recovered cohort and about 73 years in the active-infection cohort. Critical illness requiring mechanical ventilation or extracorporeal membrane oxygenation affected about 65% of the 20 active-infection patients. Study results and limitations: Clonality of TRB repertoires was high in active COVID-19; recovery brought above-healthy diversity and richness. Patients with COVID-19 reportedly showed strongly skewed T cell receptor beta variable and joining gene usage.

Blood genomic DNA input for TRB amplification was 250-500 ng. The CDR3 loop spans 14 amino acids. Germline V gene lookup returns CDR1 MNHEY and CDR2 SVGAGI. V shed 7 bases and J shed 6 bases, with 18 bases lying between them. The receptor was derived from a human donor who had recovered from COVID-19. The V gene is TRBV6-5, the J gene TRBJ1-2; tentatively, D is TRBD1 (5 bases). Material for sequencing was blood. CDR3 amino acids: CASKRGERWDGYTF. The CDR3 DNA reads as TGTGCCAGCAAAAGAGGGGAGCGTTGGGATGGCTACACCTTC.